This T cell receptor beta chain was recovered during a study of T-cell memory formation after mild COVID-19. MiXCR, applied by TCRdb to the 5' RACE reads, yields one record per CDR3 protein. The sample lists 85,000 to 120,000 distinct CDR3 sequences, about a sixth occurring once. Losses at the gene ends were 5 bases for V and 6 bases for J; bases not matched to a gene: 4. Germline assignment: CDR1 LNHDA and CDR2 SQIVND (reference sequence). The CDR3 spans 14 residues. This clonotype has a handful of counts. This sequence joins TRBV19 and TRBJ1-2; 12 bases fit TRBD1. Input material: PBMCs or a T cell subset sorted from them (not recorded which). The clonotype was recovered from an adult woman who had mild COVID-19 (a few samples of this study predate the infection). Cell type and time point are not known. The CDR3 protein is CASSPGTGGHGYTF. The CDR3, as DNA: TGTGCCAGTAGTCCAGGGACAGGGGGCCATGGCTACACCTTC. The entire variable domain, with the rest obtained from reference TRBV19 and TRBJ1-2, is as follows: DGGITQSPKYLFRKEGQNVTLSCEQNLNHDAMYWYRQDPGQGLRLIYYSQIVNDFQKGDIAEGYSVSREKKESFPLTVTSAQKNPTAFYLCASSPGTGGHGYTFGSGTRLTVV.